The clone carrying this T cell receptor (beta chain) has more than one count but fewer than ten. This entry comes from a study of lymphopenia after photon versus proton radiotherapy. The assay was immunoSEQ multiplex PCR, and TCRdb's table has in-frame clones only and misses some. Here the sample spans about 83,000 clones, 83% being singletons. Germline V gives CDR1 SGHAT, CDR2 FQNNGV. The CDR3 spans 14 residues. Trimming shortened V by 5 bases and J by 7 bases, and 17 bases separated the two germline ends. This material consisted of peripheral blood, taken from a patient treated with proton-based radiotherapy. The clonotype originates from a man between 60 and 75 years old with pancreatic cancer. The chain combines TRBV11-2 with TRBJ1-2; TRBD1 might be the D (6 bases). The CDR3 coding sequence is TGTGCCAGCAGCCAGCTCGGGGGGCGGAGTGGCTACACCTTC. This sequence encodes CASSQLGGRSGYTF.